This T cell receptor (beta chain) was observed in a study of siplizumab effects on memory and regulatory T cells. Germline V gives CDR1 SGHAT, CDR2 FQNNGV. CDR3 length: 11 amino acids. V was pared by 5 bases and J by 4 bases, with 6 bases between. Sequencing was performed with immunoSEQ multiplex PCR; in TCRdb, only in-frame clones are kept and a portion is missing. The sample lists 87,000 or so clones, 94% occurring once. The sequenced sample was non-Treg CD4+ T cells sorted from blood. The clonotype originates from a human donor in good health. The gene calls are TRBV11-2 and TRBJ2-7; D uncertain. This chain's CDR3 is CASSTHYEQYF. CDR3 sequence (DNA): TGTGCCAGCAGCACCCATTACGAGCAGTACTTC.